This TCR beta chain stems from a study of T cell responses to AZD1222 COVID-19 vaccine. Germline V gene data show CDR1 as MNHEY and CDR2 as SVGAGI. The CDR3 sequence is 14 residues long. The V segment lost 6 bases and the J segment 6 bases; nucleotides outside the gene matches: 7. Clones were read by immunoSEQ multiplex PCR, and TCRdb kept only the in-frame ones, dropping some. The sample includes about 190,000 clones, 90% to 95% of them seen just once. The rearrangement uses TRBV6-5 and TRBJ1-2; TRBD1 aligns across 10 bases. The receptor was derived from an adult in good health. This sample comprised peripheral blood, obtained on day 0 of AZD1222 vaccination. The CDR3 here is CASRVGQGMDGYTF. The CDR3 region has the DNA TGTGCCAGCAGGGTGGGACAGGGGATGGATGGCTACACCTTC.